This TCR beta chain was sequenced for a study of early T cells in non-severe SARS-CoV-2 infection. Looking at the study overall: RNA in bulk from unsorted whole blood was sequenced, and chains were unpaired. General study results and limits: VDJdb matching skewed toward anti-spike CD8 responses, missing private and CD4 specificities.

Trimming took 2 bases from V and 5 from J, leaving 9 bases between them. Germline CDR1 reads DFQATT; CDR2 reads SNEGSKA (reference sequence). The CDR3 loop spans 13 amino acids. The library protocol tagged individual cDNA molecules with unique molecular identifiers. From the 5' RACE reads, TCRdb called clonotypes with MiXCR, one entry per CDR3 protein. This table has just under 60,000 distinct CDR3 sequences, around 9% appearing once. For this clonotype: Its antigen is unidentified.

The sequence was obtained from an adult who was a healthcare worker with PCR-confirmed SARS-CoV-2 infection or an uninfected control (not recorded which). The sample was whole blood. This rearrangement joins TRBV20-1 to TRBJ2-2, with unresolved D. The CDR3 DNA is TGCAGTGCTAGAAATCGCTGGACCGGGGAGCTGTTTTTT. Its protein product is CSARNRWTGELFF.